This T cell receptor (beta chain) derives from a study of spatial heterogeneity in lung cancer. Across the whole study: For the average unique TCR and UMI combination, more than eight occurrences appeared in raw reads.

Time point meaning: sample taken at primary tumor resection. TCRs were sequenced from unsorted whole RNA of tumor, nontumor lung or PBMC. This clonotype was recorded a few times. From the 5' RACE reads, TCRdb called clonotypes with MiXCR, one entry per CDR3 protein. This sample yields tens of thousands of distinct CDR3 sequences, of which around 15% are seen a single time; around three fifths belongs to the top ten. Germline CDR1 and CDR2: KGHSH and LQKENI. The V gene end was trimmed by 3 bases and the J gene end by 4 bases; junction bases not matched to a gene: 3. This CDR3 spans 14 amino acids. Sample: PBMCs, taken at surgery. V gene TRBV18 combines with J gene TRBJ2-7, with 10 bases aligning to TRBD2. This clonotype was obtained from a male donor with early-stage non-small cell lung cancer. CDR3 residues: CASSPVAGGYEQYF. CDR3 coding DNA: TGTGCCAGCTCACCGGTAGCGGGGGGTTACGAGCAGTACTTC. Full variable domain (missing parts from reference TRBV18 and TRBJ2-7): NAGVMQNPRHLVRRRGQEARLRCSPMKGHSHVYWYRQLPEEGLKFMVYLQKENIIDESGMPKERFSAEFPKEGPSILRIQQVVRGDSAAYFCASSPVAGGYEQYFGPGTRLTVT.